This record covers a single T cell receptor (beta chain). TCRdb reprocessed the PCR reads with MiXCR, giving one entry per CDR3 protein. The data contain roughly 79,000 distinct CDR3 sequences, 45% to 55% of them singletons. The CDR3 covers 14 residues. Germline values: CDR1 SGHAT, CDR2 FQNNGV. V was pared by 4 bases and J by 7 bases, with 7 bases of the junction left unmatched. The data originate from a study of CDR3 diversity in severe acne. The sample taken for sequencing was blood. This sequence originates from a male donor with severe acne vulgaris. The chain couples TRBV11-2 to TRBJ1-2; 9 nucleotides line up with TRBD1. CDR3 sequence: CASSSGQGWVGYTF. For the CDR3, the DNA is TGTGCCAGCAGCTCCGGACAGGGGTGGGTTGGCTACACCTTC.